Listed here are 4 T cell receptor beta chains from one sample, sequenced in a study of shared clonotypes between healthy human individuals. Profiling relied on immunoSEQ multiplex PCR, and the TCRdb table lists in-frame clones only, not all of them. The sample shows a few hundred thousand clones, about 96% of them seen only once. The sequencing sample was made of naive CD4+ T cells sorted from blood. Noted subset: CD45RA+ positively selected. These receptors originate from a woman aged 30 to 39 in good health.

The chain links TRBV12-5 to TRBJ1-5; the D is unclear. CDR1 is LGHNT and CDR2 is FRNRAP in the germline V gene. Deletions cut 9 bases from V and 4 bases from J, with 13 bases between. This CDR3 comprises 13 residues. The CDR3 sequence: CARLDGRNQPQHF. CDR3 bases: TGTGCTAGATTGGACGGGCGAAATCAGCCCCAGCATTTT.

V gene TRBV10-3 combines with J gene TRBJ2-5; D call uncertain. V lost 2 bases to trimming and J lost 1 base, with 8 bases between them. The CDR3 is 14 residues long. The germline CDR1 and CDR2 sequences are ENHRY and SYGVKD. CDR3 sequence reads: CAISENDIQETQYF. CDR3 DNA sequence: TGTGCCATCAGTGAGAATGACATCCAAGAGACCCAGTACTTC.

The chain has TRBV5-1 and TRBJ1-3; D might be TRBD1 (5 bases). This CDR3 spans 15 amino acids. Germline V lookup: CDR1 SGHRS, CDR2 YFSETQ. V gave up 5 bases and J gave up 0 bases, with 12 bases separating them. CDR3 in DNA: TGCGCCAGCAGAAAACAGGTTTCCTCTGGAAACACCATATATTTT. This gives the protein CASRKQVSSGNTIYF.

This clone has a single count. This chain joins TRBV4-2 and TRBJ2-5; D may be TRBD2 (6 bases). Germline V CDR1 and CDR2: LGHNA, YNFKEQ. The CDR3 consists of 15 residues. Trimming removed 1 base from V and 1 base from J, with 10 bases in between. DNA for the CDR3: TGTGCCAGCAGCCAAGCCGTTAGCGGCCAAGAGACCCAGTACTTC. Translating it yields CASSQAVSGQETQYF.